The rows below give T cell receptor beta chains drawn from one sample of a study of PD-1 blockade in classical Hodgkin lymphoma. Produced via immunoSEQ multiplex PCR; TCRdb's table is partial and in-frame only. The sample has 15,000 to 20,000 clones; about 81% are singletons. This specimen consisted of peripheral blood mononuclear cells (PBMCs), obtained at baseline. These receptors were collected from a human donor with classical Hodgkin lymphoma. Each CDR3 is given with its conserved first and last residue. The D gene is left open where the match is weak. The size field is filled for only some rows; it gives once, few, many or a size class.

-	TRBV7-2	TRBJ2-1	TRBD1	CATNDRGVSYNEQFF	TGTGCCACAAACGACAGGGGGGTCTCCTACAATGAGCAGTTCTTC
once	TRBV27	TRBJ1-2	-	CASSPGQGGNYGYTF	TGTGCCAGCAGTCCGGGCCAAGGGGGGAACTATGGCTACACCTTC
-	TRBV11-1	TRBJ2-2	-	CASSPRGWDTGELFF	TGTGCCAGCAGCCCAAGGGGGTGGGACACCGGGGAGCTGTTTTTT
-	TRBV4-3	TRBJ2-7	-	CASSQEDLAGYEQYF	TGCGCCAGCAGCCAAGAAGATCTGGCGGGCTACGAGCAGTACTTC
-	TRBV4-3	TRBJ1-2	-	CASSQDEGDGYTF	TGCGCCAGCAGCCAAGATGAAGGGGATGGCTACACCTTC
-	TRBV2	TRBJ1-1	-	CASRGTPNTEAFF	TGTGCCAGCAGGGGGACACCGAACACTGAAGCTTTCTTT
-	TRBV11-3	TRBJ2-6	-	CASSPLGANVLTF	TGTGCCAGCAGCCCCCTAGGGGCCAACGTCCTGACTTTC
-	TRBV27	TRBJ2-7	-	CASSLSGGVVSYEQYF	TGTGCCAGCAGTTTGTCCGGAGGTGTCGTTTCCTACGAGCAGTACTTC
-	TRBV5-4	TRBJ2-1	TRBD2	CASSDAGTRTYNEQFF	TGTGCCAGCAGCGACGCCGGGACTAGAACCTACAATGAGCAGTTCTTC
-	TRBV5-4	TRBJ1-2	TRBD1	CASRWTGGVEGYTF	TGTGCCAGCAGATGGACAGGGGGCGTAGAGGGCTACACCTTC
-	TRBV11-2	TRBJ2-1	-	CASSLSGVYNEQFF	TGTGCCAGCAGCTTATCCGGGGTTTACAATGAGCAGTTCTTC
-	TRBV19	TRBJ2-1	-	CASSTGLGEQFF	TGTGCCAGTAGTACAGGGCTAGGAGAGCAGTTCTTC
medium-sized	TRBV6-1	TRBJ1-5	-	CASSRDSGSNQPQHF	TGTGCCAGCAGCCGGGACTCTGGGAGCAATCAGCCCCAGCATTTT
once	TRBV5-4	TRBJ2-7	-	CASSFRDGGRREQYF	TGTGCCAGCAGCTTCCGGGACGGCGGCCGGCGAGAGCAGTACTTC
-	TRBV2	TRBJ2-3	TRBD1	CASSVNIQGAQTSDTQYF	TGTGCCAGCAGTGTCAATATACAGGGGGCGCAAACATCAGATACGCAGTATTTT
-	TRBV18	TRBJ1-1	-	CASSPSDSRWAFF	TGTGCCAGCTCACCCTCGGACAGCCGATGGGCTTTCTTT
-	TRBV19	TRBJ1-4	TRBD1	CASGIGTANEKLFF	TGTGCCAGTGGAATCGGGACAGCTAATGAAAAACTGTTTTTT
-	TRBV29-1	TRBJ1-1	-	CSVTLTVPNTEAFF	TGCAGCGTTACTCTGACAGTGCCGAACACTGAAGCTTTCTTT
-	TRBV27	TRBJ2-3	-	CASLGVADTQYF	TGTGCCAGCCTAGGGGTCGCAGATACGCAGTATTTT
-	TRBV4-2	TRBJ2-4	-	CASSQDVLGDIQYF	TGTGCCAGCAGCCAAGACGTCCTCGGGGACATTCAGTACTTC
few	TRBV5-6	TRBJ1-5	-	CASSLGQGHQPQHF	TGTGCCAGCAGCTTAGGGCAGGGCCATCAGCCCCAGCATTTT
-	TRBV28	TRBJ1-6	-	CASNGTPSSYNSPLHF	TGTGCCAGCAATGGGACACCGAGCTCCTATAATTCACCCCTCCACTTT
few	TRBV29-1	TRBJ1-2	TRBD1	CSVGTGEFSGYTF	TGCAGCGTTGGGACAGGGGAGTTTTCTGGCTACACCTTC
-	TRBV27	TRBJ1-2	-	CASSLRSNYGYTF	TGTGCCAGCAGTTTAAGATCTAACTATGGCTACACCTTC
-	TRBV18	TRBJ2-5	TRBD2	CASSSGLAGETQYF	TGTGCCAGCTCATCGGGACTAGCTGGGGAGACCCAGTACTTC
-	TRBV10-1	TRBJ2-3	TRBD2	CASSEWVLAGGEITDTQYF	TGCGCCAGCAGTGAATGGGTGCTAGCGGGGGGAGAAATCACAGATACGCAGTATTTT
-	TRBV7-9	TRBJ1-2	-	CASSFEGRGGYGYTF	TGTGCCAGCAGCTTCGAGGGCAGGGGCGGCTATGGCTACACCTTC
-	TRBV30	TRBJ2-7	-	CAWRDNSYEQYF	TGTGCCTGGCGGGATAACTCCTACGAGCAGTACTTC
medium-sized	TRBV4-2	TRBJ2-7	-	CASSQERDEQYF	TGTGCCAGCAGCCAAGAAAGGGACGAGCAGTACTTC
-	TRBV5-1	TRBJ1-2	TRBD1	CASTRDRGSYGYTF	TGCGCCAGCACCCGGGACAGGGGATCCTATGGCTACACCTTC
-	TRBV30	TRBJ1-1	-	CAWNGQGETEAFF	TGTGCCTGGAATGGGCAGGGTGAGACTGAAGCTTTCTTT
-	TRBV15	TRBJ1-6	-	CATSRDRLGNNSPLHF	TGTGCCACCAGCAGAGATAGGTTAGGTAATAATTCACCCCTCCACTTT
-	TRBV18	TRBJ1-3	-	CASSPYLNRSPEGNTIYF	TGTGCCAGCTCACCATACCTTAACAGGTCCCCTGAGGGAAACACCATATATTTT
-	TRBV6-5	TRBJ1-2	TRBD1	CASSYQDRGYGYTF	TGTGCCAGCAGTTACCAAGACAGGGGTTATGGCTACACCTTC
-	TRBV7-9	TRBJ2-3	-	CASSLDPLDTQYF	TGTGCCAGCAGCTTAGACCCTTTGGATACGCAGTATTTT
-	TRBV4-1	TRBJ1-2	TRBD1	CASSQDLRDRGPGGYTF	TGCGCCAGCAGCCAAGATCTGCGCGACAGGGGGCCGGGGGGCTACACCTTC
-	TRBV6-5	TRBJ1-5	-	CASMGVGPQHF	TGTGCCAGCATGGGGGTGGGTCCCCAGCATTTT
-	TRBV6-5	TRBJ1-2	TRBD1	CASGTGGDGYTF	TGTGCCTCTGGGACAGGGGGCGATGGCTACACCTTC
-	TRBV28	TRBJ2-5	-	CASSLSSGRETQYF	TGTGCCAGCAGTTTATCCTCAGGGAGGGAGACCCAGTACTTC
-	TRBV5-5	TRBJ1-4	-	CASSLRGFTNEKLFF	TGTGCCAGCAGCTTGCGTGGGTTCACTAATGAAAAACTGTTTTTT
-	TRBV18	TRBJ2-7	TRBD1	CASSAGQGYEQYF	TGTGCCAGCTCAGCTGGACAGGGCTACGAGCAGTACTTC
-	TRBV6-9	TRBJ2-1	TRBD1	CASSPQDRGGFHEQFF	TGTGCCAGCAGCCCCCAGGACAGGGGGGGGTTCCATGAGCAGTTCTTC
few	TRBV11-3	TRBJ2-3	TRBD1	CASSPSDRDTDTQYF	TGTGCCAGCAGTCCATCGGACAGGGACACAGATACGCAGTATTTT
-	TRBV2	TRBJ2-3	TRBD1	CASSGGGWVVTDTQYF	TGTGCCAGCAGTGGAGGGGGCTGGGTGGTAACAGATACGCAGTATTTT
-	TRBV21-1	TRBJ1-5	-	CASSKGMEGAQQPQHF	TGTGCCAGCAGCAAAGGGATGGAAGGGGCGCAGCAGCCCCAGCATTTT
medium-sized	TRBV7-2	TRBJ2-7	-	CASSLGSGPWEQYF	TGTGCCAGCAGCTTAGGGTCAGGGCCTTGGGAGCAGTACTTC
-	TRBV19	TRBJ2-3	-	CATRGRGATDTQYF	TGTGCCACTAGAGGAAGGGGGGCAACAGATACGCAGTATTTT
few	TRBV15	TRBJ1-6	-	CATSTENNSPLHF	TGTGCCACCAGCACCGAGAACAATTCACCCCTCCACTTT
-	TRBV10-3	TRBJ1-3	-	CAIRLTASGNTIYF	TGTGCCATCCGCCTTACCGCCTCTGGAAACACCATATATTTT
-	TRBV6-5	TRBJ1-1	-	CASSPHRAEGTEAFF	TGTGCCAGCAGTCCCCACAGGGCGGAGGGCACTGAAGCTTTCTTT
-	TRBV19	TRBJ1-2	-	CASSIGGNYGYTF	TGTGCCAGTAGTATCGGGGGGAACTATGGCTACACCTTC
-	TRBV7-2	TRBJ2-7	-	CASSLNGGPYEQYF	TGTGCCAGCAGCTTAAATGGGGGTCCCTACGAGCAGTACTTC
-	TRBV7-9	TRBJ2-1	-	CASSAPTGGDNEQFF	TGTGCCAGCAGCGCCCCTACAGGGGGGGACAATGAGCAGTTCTTC
few	TRBV18	TRBJ1-2	TRBD1	CASSPETGDGYTF	TGTGCCAGCTCACCAGAGACAGGGGATGGCTACACCTTC
once	TRBV15	TRBJ2-5	-	CATALGAGQETQYF	TGTGCCACCGCTCTGGGGGCCGGGCAAGAGACCCAGTACTTC
-	TRBV28	TRBJ1-2	-	CASSLSFGSYGYTF	TGTGCCAGCAGTTTAAGTTTCGGGTCCTATGGCTACACCTTC
-	TRBV7-8	TRBJ2-2	-	CASRGHDQGGDALGELFF	TGTGCCAGCAGGGGTCATGATCAGGGTGGAGACGCACTCGGGGAGCTGTTTTTT
-	TRBV12-5	TRBJ2-6	-	CASGGFCAGQSRANVLTF	TGTGCTAGTGGTGGTTTTTGTGCAGGACAAAGTCGGGCCAACGTCCTGACTTTC
-	TRBV9	TRBJ2-2	TRBD2	CASSRDSGGADTGELFF	TGTGCCAGCAGCCGCGACAGCGGGGGGGCGGACACCGGGGAGCTGTTTTTT
-	TRBV5-4	TRBJ2-2	-	CASSPGRDGNTGELFF	TGTGCCAGCAGCCCGGGCCGGGACGGAAACACCGGGGAGCTGTTTTTT